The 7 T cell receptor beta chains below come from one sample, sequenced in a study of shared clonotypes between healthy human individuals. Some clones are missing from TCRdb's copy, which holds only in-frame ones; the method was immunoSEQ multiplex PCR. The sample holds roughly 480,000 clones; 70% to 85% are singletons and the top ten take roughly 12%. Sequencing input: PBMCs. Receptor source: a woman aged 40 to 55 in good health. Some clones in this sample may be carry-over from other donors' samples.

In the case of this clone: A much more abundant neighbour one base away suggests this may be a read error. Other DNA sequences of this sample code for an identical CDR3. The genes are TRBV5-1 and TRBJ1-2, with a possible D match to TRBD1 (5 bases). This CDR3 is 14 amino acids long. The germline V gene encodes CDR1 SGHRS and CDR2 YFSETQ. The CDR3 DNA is TGCGCTAGCAGCTTGGGGACCTCACATGATGGCTACACCTTC. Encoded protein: CASSLGTSHDGYTF.

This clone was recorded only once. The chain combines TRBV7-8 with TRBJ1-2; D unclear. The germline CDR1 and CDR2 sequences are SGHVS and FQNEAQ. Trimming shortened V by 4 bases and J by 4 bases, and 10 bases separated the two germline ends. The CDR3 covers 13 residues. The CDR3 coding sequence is TGTGCCAGCAGCTCAGTAAACAGCTATGGCTACACCTTC. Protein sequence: CASSSVNSYGYTF. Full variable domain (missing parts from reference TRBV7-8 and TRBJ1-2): GAGVSQSPRYKVAKRGQDVALRCDPISGHVSLFWYQQALGQGPEFLTYFQNEAQLDKSGLPSDRFFAERPEGSVSTLKIQRTQQEDSAVYLCASSSVNSYGYTFGSGTRLTVV.

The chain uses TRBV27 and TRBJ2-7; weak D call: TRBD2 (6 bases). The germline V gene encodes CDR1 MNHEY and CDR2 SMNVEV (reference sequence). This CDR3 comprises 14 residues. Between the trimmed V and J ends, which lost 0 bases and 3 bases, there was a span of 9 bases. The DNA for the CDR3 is TGTGCCAGCAGTTTATCCGGGAGATTCTACGAGCAGTACTTC. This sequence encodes CASSLSGRFYEQYF.

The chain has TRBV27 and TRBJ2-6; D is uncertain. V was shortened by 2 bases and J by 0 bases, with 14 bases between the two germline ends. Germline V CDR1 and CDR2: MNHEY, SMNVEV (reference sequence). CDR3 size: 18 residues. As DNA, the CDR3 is TGTGCCAGCAGTTTAAAAGGTCCGGAAATCTCTGGGGCCAACGTCCTGACTTTC. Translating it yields CASSLKGPEISGANVLTF.

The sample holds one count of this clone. This CDR3 is CASSPEIGGFGSYNEQFF. For the CDR3, the DNA is TGTGCCAGCAGCCCAGAAATAGGGGGTTTCGGCTCCTACAATGAGCAGTTCTTC. This sequence joins TRBV7-8 and TRBJ2-1, with D perhaps TRBD1 (6 bases). The V gene's germline CDR1 is SGHVS and CDR2 FQNEAQ. The CDR3 is 18 amino acids. Trimming shortened V by 5 bases and J by 0 bases, and 20 bases separated the two germline ends.

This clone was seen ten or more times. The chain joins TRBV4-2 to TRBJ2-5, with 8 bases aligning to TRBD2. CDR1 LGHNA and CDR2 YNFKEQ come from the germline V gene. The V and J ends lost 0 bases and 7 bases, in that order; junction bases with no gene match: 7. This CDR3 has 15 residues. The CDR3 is CASSQDLREGVTQYF. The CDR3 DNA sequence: TGTGCCAGCAGCCAAGATCTTCGGGAGGGCGTGACCCAGTACTTC.

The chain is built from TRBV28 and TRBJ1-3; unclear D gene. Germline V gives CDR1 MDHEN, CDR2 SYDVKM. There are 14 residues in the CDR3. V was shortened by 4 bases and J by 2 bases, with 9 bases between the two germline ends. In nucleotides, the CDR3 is TGTGCCAGCAGTTCAACGGCGACTGGAAACACCATATATTTT. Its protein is CASSSTATGNTIYF.